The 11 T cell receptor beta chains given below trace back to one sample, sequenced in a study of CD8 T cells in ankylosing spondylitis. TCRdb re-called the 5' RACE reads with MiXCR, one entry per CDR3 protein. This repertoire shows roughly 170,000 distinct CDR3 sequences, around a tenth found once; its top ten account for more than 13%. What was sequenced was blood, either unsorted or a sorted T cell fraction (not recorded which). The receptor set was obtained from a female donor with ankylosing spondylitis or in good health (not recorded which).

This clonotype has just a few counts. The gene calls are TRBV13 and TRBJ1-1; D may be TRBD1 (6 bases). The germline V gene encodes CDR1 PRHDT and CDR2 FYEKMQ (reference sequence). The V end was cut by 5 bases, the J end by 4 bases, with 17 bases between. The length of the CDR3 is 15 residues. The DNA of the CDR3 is TGTGCCAGCAGCCTCCGGCAGGGGAGGAGCACTGAAGCTTTCTTT. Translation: CASSLRQGRSTEAFF.

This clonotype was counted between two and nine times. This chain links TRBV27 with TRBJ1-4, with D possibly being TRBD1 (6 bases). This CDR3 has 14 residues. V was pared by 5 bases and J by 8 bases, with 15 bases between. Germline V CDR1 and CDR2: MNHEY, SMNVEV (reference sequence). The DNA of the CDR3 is TGTGCCAGCAGTCTCTACAGGGCACACGAAAAACTGTTTTTT. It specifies CASSLYRAHEKLFF.

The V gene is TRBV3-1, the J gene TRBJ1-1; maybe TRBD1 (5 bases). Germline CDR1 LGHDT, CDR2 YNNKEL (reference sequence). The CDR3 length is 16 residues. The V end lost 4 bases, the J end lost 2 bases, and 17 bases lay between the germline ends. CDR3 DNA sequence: TGTGCCAGCAGCCCCACGTCCTACAGGCCAAACACTGAAGCTTTCTTT. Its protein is CASSPTSYRPNTEAFF.

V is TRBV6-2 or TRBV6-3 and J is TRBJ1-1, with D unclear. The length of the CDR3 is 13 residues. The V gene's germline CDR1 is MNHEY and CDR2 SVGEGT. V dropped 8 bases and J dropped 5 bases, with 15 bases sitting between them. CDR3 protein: CASHSGRRTEAFF. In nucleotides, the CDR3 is TGTGCCAGCCACAGCGGGAGGAGGACTGAAGCTTTCTTT.

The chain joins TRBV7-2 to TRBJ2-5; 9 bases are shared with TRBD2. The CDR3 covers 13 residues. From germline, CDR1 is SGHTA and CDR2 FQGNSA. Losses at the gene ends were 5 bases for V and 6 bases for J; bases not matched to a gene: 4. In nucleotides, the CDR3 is TGTGCCAGCAGCACGGGACTAGCCCAGACCCAGTACTTC. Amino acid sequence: CASSTGLAQTQYF.

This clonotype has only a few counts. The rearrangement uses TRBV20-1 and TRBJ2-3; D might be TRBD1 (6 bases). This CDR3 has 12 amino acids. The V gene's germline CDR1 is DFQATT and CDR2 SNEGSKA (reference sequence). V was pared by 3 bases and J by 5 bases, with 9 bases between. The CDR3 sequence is CSARGAGDTQYF. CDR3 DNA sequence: TGCAGTGCTAGGGGGGCTGGAGATACGCAGTATTTT.

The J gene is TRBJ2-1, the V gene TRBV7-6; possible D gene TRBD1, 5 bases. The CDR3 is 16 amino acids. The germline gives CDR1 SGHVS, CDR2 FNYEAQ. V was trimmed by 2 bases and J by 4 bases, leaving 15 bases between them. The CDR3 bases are TGTGCCAGCAGCTTATCTAGTTCAGGGCGGTACAATGAGCAGTTCTTC. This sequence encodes CASSLSSSGRYNEQFF.

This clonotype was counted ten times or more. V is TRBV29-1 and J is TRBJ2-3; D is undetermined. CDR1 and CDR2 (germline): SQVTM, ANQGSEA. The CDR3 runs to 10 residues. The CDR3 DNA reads TGCTCGGGCAGGACAGATACGCAGTATTTT. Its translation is CSGRTDTQYF.

This chain's CDR3 is CASGFRLRPFGYTF. As DNA, the CDR3 is TGTGCTAGTGGTTTCCGTCTGCGGCCCTTTGGCTACACCTTC. This chain uses TRBV12-5 with TRBJ1-2; D uncertain. V was cut by 3 bases and J by 7 bases, with 15 bases left in between. Germline V gene lookup returns CDR1 LGHNT and CDR2 FRNRAP. CDR3 length: 14 amino acids.

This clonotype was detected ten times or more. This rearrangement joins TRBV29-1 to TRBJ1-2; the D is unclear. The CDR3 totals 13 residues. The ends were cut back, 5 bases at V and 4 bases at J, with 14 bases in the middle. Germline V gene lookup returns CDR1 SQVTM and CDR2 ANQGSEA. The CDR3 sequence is CSVPQPGRYGYTF. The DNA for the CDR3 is TGCAGCGTTCCCCAGCCAGGTCGCTATGGCTACACCTTC.

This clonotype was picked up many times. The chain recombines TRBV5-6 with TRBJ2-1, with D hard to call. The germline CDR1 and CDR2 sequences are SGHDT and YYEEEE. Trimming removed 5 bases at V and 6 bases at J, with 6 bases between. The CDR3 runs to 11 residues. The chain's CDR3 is CASRRGNEQFF. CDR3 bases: TGTGCCAGCAGGAGAGGCAATGAGCAGTTCTTC.